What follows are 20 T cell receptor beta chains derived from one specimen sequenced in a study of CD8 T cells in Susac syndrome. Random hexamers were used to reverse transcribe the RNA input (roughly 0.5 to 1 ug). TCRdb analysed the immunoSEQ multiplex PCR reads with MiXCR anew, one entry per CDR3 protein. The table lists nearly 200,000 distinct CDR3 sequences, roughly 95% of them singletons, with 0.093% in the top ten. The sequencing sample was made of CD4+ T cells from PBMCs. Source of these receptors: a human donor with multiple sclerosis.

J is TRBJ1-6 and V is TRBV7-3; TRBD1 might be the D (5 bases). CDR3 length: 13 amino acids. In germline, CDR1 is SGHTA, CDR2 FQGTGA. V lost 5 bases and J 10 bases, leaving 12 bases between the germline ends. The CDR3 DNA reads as TGTGCCAGCAGCCGTGTCGGGGACTCACCCCTCCACTTT. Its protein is CASSRVGDSPLHF.

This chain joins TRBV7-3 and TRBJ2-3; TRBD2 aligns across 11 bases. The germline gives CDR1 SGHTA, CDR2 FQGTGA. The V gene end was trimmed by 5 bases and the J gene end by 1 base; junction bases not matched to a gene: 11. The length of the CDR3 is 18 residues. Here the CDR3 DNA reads TGTGCCAGCAGCCTCCGCATAAAGGGACTAGCGGGCACAGATACGCAGTATTTT. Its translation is CASSLRIKGLAGTDTQYF.

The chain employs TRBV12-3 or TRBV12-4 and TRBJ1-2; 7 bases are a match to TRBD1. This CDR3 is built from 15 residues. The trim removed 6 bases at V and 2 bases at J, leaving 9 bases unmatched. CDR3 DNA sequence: TGTGCCAGCAGCCTCAGACAGGGACCCAACTATGGCTACACCTTC. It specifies CASSLRQGPNYGYTF.

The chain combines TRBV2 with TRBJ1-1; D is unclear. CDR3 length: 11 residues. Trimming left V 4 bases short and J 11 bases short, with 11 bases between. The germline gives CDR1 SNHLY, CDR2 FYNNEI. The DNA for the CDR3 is TGTGCCAGCAGTGCCAAAGGTGGGGCTTTCTTT. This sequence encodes CASSAKGGAFF.

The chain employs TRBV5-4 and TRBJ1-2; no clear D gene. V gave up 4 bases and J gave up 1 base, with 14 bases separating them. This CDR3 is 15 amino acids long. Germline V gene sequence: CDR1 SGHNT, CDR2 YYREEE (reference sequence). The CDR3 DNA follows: TGTGCCAGCAGCCTGCCCGGAGCGATTAACTATGGCTACACCTTC. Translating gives CASSLPGAINYGYTF.

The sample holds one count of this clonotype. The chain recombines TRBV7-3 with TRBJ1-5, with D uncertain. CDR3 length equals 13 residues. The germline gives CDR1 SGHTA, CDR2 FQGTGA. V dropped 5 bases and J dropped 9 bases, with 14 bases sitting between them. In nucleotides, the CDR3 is TGTGCCAGCAGCCTAGCTGGGGATGGGCCCCAGCATTTT. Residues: CASSLAGDGPQHF.

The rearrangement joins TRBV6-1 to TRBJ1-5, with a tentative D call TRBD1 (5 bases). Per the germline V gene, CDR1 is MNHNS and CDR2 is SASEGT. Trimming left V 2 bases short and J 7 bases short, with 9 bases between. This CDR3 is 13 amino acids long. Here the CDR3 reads CASSEQGWQPQHF. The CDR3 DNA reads TGTGCCAGCAGTGAACAGGGATGGCAGCCCCAGCATTTT.

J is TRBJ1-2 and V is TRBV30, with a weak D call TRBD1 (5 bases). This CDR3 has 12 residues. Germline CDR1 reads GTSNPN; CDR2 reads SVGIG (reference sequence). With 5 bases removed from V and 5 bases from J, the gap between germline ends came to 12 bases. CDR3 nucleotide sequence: TGTGCCTGGGCGACTGGGGGTTATGGCTACACCTTC. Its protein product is CAWATGGYGYTF.

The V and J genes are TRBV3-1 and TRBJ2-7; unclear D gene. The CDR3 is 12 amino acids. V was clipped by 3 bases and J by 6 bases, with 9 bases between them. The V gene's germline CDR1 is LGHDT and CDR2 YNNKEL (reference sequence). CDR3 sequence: CASSHAPGEQYF. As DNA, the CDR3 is TGTGCCAGCAGCCACGCCCCCGGCGAGCAGTACTTC.

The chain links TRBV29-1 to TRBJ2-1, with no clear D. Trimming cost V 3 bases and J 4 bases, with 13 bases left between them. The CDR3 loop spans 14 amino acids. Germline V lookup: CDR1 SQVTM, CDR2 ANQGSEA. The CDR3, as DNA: TGCAGCGTTGAGGGCAGGATGAGATACAATGAGCAGTTCTTC. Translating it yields CSVEGRMRYNEQFF.

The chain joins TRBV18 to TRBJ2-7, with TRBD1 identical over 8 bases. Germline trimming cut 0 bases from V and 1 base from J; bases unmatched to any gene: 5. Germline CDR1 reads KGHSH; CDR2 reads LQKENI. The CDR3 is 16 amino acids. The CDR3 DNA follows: TGTGCCAGCTCACCACCCGGCGGACAGGGATCCTACGAGCAGTACTTC. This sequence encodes CASSPPGGQGSYEQYF.

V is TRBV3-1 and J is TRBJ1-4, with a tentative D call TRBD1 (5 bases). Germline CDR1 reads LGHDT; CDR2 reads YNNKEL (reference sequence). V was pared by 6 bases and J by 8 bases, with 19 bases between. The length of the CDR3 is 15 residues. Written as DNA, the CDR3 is TGTGCCAGCAGTCCCCCCACTGGTTCAGGGGAAAAACTGTTTTTT. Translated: CASSPPTGSGEKLFF.

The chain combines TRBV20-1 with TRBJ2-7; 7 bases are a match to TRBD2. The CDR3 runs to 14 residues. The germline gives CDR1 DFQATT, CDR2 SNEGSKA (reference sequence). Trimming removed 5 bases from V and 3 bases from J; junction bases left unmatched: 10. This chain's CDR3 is CSALPPGGGYEQYF. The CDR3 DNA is TGCAGTGCTCTCCCCCCTGGCGGGGGCTACGAGCAGTACTTC.

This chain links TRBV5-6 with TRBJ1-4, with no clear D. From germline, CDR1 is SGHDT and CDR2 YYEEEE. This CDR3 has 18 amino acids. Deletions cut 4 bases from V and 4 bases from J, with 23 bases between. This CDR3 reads CASSARRVLTASNEKLFF. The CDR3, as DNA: TGTGCCAGCAGCGCCCGGAGGGTGTTGACGGCAAGTAATGAAAAACTGTTTTTT.

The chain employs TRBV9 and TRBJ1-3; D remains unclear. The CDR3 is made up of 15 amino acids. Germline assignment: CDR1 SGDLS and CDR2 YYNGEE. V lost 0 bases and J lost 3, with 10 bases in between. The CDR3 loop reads CASSVGSVLGNTIYF. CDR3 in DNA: TGTGCCAGCAGCGTAGGATCAGTCCTTGGAAACACCATATATTTT. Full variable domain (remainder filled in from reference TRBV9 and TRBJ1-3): DSGVTQTPKHLITATGQRVTLRCSPRSGDLSVYWYQQSLDQGLQFLIQYYNGEERAKGNILERFSAQQFPDLHSELNLSSLELGDSALYFCASSVGSVLGNTIYFGEGSWLTVV.

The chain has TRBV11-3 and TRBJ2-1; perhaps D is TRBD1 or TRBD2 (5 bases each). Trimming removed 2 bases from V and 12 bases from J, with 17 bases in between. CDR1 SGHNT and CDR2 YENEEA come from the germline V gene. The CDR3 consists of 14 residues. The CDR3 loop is CASSLNLGTAWQFF. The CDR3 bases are TGTGCCAGCAGCTTAAACTTGGGGACGGCGTGGCAGTTCTTC.

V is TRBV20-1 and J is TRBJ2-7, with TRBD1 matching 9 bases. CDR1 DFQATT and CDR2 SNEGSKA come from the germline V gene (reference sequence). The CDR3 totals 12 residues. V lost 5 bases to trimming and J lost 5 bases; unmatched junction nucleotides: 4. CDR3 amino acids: CSARTGEHEQYF. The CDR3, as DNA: TGCAGTGCTCGGACAGGGGAGCACGAGCAGTACTTC.

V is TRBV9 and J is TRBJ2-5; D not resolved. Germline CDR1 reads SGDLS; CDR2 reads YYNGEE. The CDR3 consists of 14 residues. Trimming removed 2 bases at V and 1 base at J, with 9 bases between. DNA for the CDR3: TGTGCCAGCAGCGTCTTTCCCTCCCAAGAGACCCAGTACTTC. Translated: CASSVFPSQETQYF.

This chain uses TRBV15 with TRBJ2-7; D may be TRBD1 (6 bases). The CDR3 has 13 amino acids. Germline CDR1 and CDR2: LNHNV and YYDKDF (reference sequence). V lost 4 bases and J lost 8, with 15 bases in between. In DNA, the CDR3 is TGTGCCACCAGCACTCGGACAGCCGCCCAGCAGTACTTC. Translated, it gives CATSTRTAAQQYF.

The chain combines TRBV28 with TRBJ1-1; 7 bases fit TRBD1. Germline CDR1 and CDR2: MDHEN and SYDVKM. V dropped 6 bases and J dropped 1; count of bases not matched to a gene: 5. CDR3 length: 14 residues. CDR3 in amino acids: CASSTGERNTEAFF. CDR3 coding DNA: TGTGCCAGCAGCACAGGGGAAAGGAACACTGAAGCTTTCTTT.